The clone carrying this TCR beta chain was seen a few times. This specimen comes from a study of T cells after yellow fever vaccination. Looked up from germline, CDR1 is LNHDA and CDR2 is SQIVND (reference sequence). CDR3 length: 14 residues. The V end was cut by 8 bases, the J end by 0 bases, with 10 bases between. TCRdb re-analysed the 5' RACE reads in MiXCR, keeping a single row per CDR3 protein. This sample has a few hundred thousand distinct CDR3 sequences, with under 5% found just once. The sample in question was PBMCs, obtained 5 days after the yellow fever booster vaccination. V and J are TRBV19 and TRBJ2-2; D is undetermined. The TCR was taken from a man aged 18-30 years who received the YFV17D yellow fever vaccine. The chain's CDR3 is CASSWFANTGELFF. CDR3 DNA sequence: TGTGCCAGTTCCTGGTTCGCGAACACCGGGGAGCTGTTTTTT. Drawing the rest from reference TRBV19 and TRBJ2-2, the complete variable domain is DGGITQSPKYLFRKEGQNVTLSCEQNLNHDAMYWYRQDPGQGLRLIYYSQIVNDFQKGDIAEGYSVSREKKESFPLTVTSAQKNPTAFYLCASSWFANTGELFFGEGSRLTVL.